A single sample gave rise to the 28 T cell receptor beta chains below, sequenced in a study of CD8 T cells in Susac syndrome. After extraction with the RNeasy kit, about 0.45 to 1 ug of the RNA was reverse transcribed using random hexamers. MiXCR, applied by TCRdb to the immunoSEQ multiplex PCR reads, yields one record per CDR3 protein. This table has just under 150,000 distinct CDR3 sequences, approximately 95% appearing once. The specimen was CD4+ T cells from PBMCs. These receptors were obtained from a human donor in good health.

The chain links TRBV5-1 to TRBJ2-3; possibly TRBD1 or TRBD2 for D (5 bases each). Germline-derived CDR1 and CDR2 are SGHRS and YFSETQ. The V and J ends lost 7 bases and 2 bases respectively, with 14 bases between them. The CDR3 has 14 amino acids. The CDR3 region has the DNA TGCGCCAGCCGTTCGGGACCTACCACAGATACGCAGTATTTT. Translated: CASRSGPTTDTQYF.

The chain couples TRBV12-3 or TRBV12-4 to TRBJ1-2; a weak D match, TRBD1 (6 bases). V was cut by 6 bases and J by 8 bases, with 16 bases left in between. The CDR3 sequence is 13 residues long. This CDR3 is CASRLWGPRGYTF. The CDR3 region has the DNA TGTGCCAGCAGATTGTGGGGGCCTAGGGGCTACACCTTC.

The gene calls are TRBV29-1 and TRBJ2-7; 10 bases align to TRBD2. CDR1 SQVTM and CDR2 ANQGSEA come from the germline V gene. The CDR3 contains 14 residues. The V segment lost 2 bases and the J segment 5 bases; nucleotides outside the gene matches: 6. The CDR3 sequence: CSVETPSGSDEQYF. CDR3 nucleotides: TGCAGCGTTGAAACGCCTAGCGGGAGTGACGAGCAGTACTTC.

This sequence joins TRBV7-2 and TRBJ2-3; 7 bases are a match to TRBD2. The junction had 6 bases not matched to a gene; V was cut back by 4 bases and J by 5 bases. The CDR3 covers 14 residues. Germline V lookup: CDR1 SGHTA, CDR2 FQGNSA. CDR3 coding DNA: TGTGCCAGCAGCTCGCTCGGCGGGGGAGATACGCAGTATTTT. This sequence encodes CASSSLGGGDTQYF. The full variable domain, its missing parts supplied by reference TRBV7-2 and TRBJ2-3, is GAGVSQSPSNKVTEKGKDVELRCDPISGHTALYWYRQSLGQGLEFLIYFQGNSAPDKSGLPSDRFSAERTGGSVSTLTIQRTQQEDSAVYLCASSSLGGGDTQYFGPGTRLTVL.

The chain is built from TRBV20-1 and TRBJ2-2; the D gene is possibly TRBD2 (6 bases). V was clipped by 3 bases and J by 3 bases, with 11 bases between them. Per germline, CDR1 DFQATT and CDR2 SNEGSKA (reference sequence). The length of the CDR3 is 14 residues. The CDR3 DNA reads TGCAGTGCTAGTGCCGGGGGATACACCGGGGAGCTGTTTTTT. The encoded protein is CSASAGGYTGELFF.

In this sample, this clonotype turned up a few times. The chain joins TRBV9 to TRBJ2-1; no clear D gene. The CDR3 length is 11 residues. Germline V gives CDR1 SGDLS, CDR2 YYNGEE. Trimming stripped 0 bases from V and 10 bases from J, with 5 bases between. The CDR3 nucleotides are TGTGCCAGCAGCGTAGGTGGAGAGCAGTTCTTC. Translation gives CASSVGGEQFF. The complete variable domain, with remaining parts taken from reference TRBV9 and TRBJ2-1, reads DSGVTQTPKHLITATGQRVTLRCSPRSGDLSVYWYQQSLDQGLQFLIQYYNGEERAKGNILERFSAQQFPDLHSELNLSSLELGDSALYFCASSVGGEQFFGPGTRLTVL.

This clonotype was counted only a few times. The chain recombines TRBV5-6 with TRBJ1-1; D gene unclear. The CDR3 covers 15 residues. Germline CDR1 SGHDT, CDR2 YYEEEE. Deletions cut 1 base from V and 0 bases from J, with 10 bases between. The CDR3 is CASSLSPVVNTEAFF. The CDR3, as DNA: TGTGCCAGCAGCTTGTCTCCAGTGGTGAACACTGAAGCTTTCTTT. Full variable domain (outside the CDR3, taken from reference TRBV5-6 and TRBJ1-1): DAGVTQSPTHLIKTRGQQVTLRCSPKSGHDTVSWYQQALGQGPQFIFQYYEEEERQRGNFPDRFSGHQFPNYSSELNVNALLLGDSALYLCASSLSPVVNTEAFFGQGTRLTVV.

The rearrangement uses TRBV7-8 and TRBJ1-3; D ambiguous. The V gene's germline CDR1 is SGHVS and CDR2 FQNEAQ. Deletions cut 1 base from V and 1 base from J, with 11 bases between. The CDR3 loop spans 16 amino acids. CDR3 amino acids: CASSLVMAVSGNTIYF. For the CDR3, the DNA is TGTGCCAGCAGCTTAGTTATGGCCGTATCTGGAAACACCATATATTTT.

This sequence joins TRBV13 and TRBJ2-5; D gene uncertain. The CDR3 totals 12 residues. Trimming cost V 5 bases and J 6 bases, with 10 bases left between them. Germline lookup yields CDR1 PRHDT and CDR2 FYEKMQ (reference sequence). The chain's CDR3 is CASSNNRQTQYF. DNA of the CDR3: TGTGCCAGCAGCAACAACCGTCAGACCCAGTACTTC.

J is TRBJ1-2 and V is TRBV30, with a possible D match to TRBD1 (6 bases). The CDR3 covers 13 residues. V was shortened by 4 bases and J by 0 bases, with 9 bases between the two germline ends. CDR1 and CDR2 from the germline V gene are GTSNPN and SVGIG (reference sequence). This CDR3 reads CAWKTGANYGYTF. The CDR3 DNA follows: TGTGCCTGGAAGACAGGAGCTAACTATGGCTACACCTTC.

The chain joins TRBV19 to TRBJ2-5; 8 bases fit TRBD1. After removal of 6 bases from V and 4 bases from J, the junction contained 4 bases not matched to a gene. Germline CDR1 is LNHDA and CDR2 is SQIVND (reference sequence). This CDR3 contains 13 residues. The DNA for the CDR3 is TGTGCCAGTAGCCGGGACAGGAGAGAGACCCAGTACTTC. It translates to CASSRDRRETQYF.

This chain connects TRBV15 to TRBJ2-4; perhaps D is TRBD1 or TRBD2 (6 bases each). This CDR3 comprises 17 residues. V lost 2 bases and J 3 bases, leaving 17 bases between the germline ends. The germline gives CDR1 LNHNV, CDR2 YYDKDF (reference sequence). The CDR3 loop is CATSRKTGGISKNIQYF. As DNA, the CDR3 is TGTGCCACCAGCAGAAAAACCGGGGGCATAAGCAAAAACATTCAGTACTTC.

The chain couples TRBV29-1 to TRBJ2-3, with D perhaps TRBD1 (6 bases). Germline V lookup: CDR1 SQVTM, CDR2 ANQGSEA. Trimming left V 8 bases short and J 1 base short, with 19 bases between. The CDR3 loop spans 15 amino acids. The CDR3 is CSNVEGPGGTDTQYF. The CDR3 DNA follows: TGCAGCAACGTTGAAGGGCCAGGGGGCACAGATACGCAGTATTTT.

The chain has TRBV5-1 and TRBJ2-6, with D unclear. Germline V CDR1 and CDR2: SGHRS, YFSETQ. The CDR3 has 16 amino acids. The V end was cut by 4 bases, the J end by 0 bases, with 11 bases between. This CDR3 reads CASSLRLDSGANVLTF. DNA for the CDR3: TGCGCCAGCAGCCTAAGACTGGACTCTGGGGCCAACGTCCTGACTTTC.

This clonotype was recorded only once. The chain joins TRBV3-1 to TRBJ2-7, with 7 bases fitting TRBD2. Germline V gene sequence: CDR1 LGHDT, CDR2 YNNKEL (reference sequence). The CDR3 is 13 amino acids. V trimming: 3 bases; J trimming: 3 bases; junction bases outside the gene matches: 2. DNA of the CDR3: TGTGCCAGCAGCCATGGGAGGGACTACGAGCAGTACTTC. Translated: CASSHGRDYEQYF.

This chain joins TRBV24-1 and TRBJ2-1, with a possible D match to TRBD2 (7 bases). The CDR3 is 17 amino acids. Germline CDR1 is KGHDR and CDR2 is SFDVKD. Trimming removed 3 bases from V and 7 bases from J, with 21 bases in between. CDR3 nucleotide sequence: TGTGCCACCAGTGATACCCCCGGCGGGGGCGCGGGGAATGAGCAGTTCTTC. This sequence encodes CATSDTPGGGAGNEQFF.

The rearrangement uses TRBV2 and TRBJ2-1, with 13 bases that match TRBD2. V was clipped by 6 bases and J by 9 bases; unmatched bases: 11. Germline V gives CDR1 SNHLY, CDR2 FYNNEI. CDR3 length: 16 residues. CDR3 region: CASRGLRGLAGIEQFF. The CDR3 coding sequence is TGTGCCAGCAGAGGGCTACGGGGACTAGCGGGAATTGAGCAGTTCTTC.

The chain has TRBV3-1 and TRBJ2-2; tentative D call: TRBD2 (6 bases). The germline CDR1 and CDR2 sequences are LGHDT and YNNKEL (reference sequence). The ends were cut back, 5 bases at V and 4 bases at J, with 14 bases in the middle. This CDR3 comprises 15 residues. The CDR3 loop reads CASSSRGRPTGELFF. The CDR3, as DNA: TGTGCCAGCAGCTCTCGGGGGAGGCCCACCGGGGAGCTGTTTTTT. Variable domain in full (rest from reference TRBV3-1 and TRBJ2-2): DTAVSQTPKYLVTQMGNDKSIKCEQNLGHDTMYWYKQDSKKFLKIMFSYNNKELIINETVPNRFSPKSPDKAHLNLHINSLELGDSAVYFCASSSRGRPTGELFFGEGSRLTVL.

The V call is TRBV10-2, the J call TRBJ1-1; the D gene is possibly TRBD1 (5 bases). This CDR3 spans 13 amino acids. Trimming took off 6 bases at V and 1 base at J, with 9 bases between the two ends. In germline, CDR1 is WSHSY, CDR2 SAAADI. The CDR3 region has the DNA TGCGCCAGCAGGGGACGGGAGAACACTGAAGCTTTCTTT. Amino acid sequence: CASRGRENTEAFF.

The chain carries TRBV2 and TRBJ1-2; tentative D call: TRBD1 (6 bases). V was cut by 5 bases and J by 5 bases, with 15 bases left in between. The germline CDR1 and CDR2 sequences are SNHLY and FYNNEI. The CDR3 extends over 14 amino acids. The CDR3 region has the DNA TGTGCCAGCAGTCCGACAGGAACTTATTATGGCTACACCTTC. Translated, it gives CASSPTGTYYGYTF.

This rearrangement joins TRBV28 to TRBJ1-2; 10 nucleotides match TRBD1. The trim removed 6 bases at V and 8 bases at J, leaving 6 bases unmatched. This CDR3 contains 13 residues. The germline V gene has CDR1 MDHEN and CDR2 SYDVKM. CDR3 residues: CASSPATGGGYTF. CDR3 nucleotide sequence: TGTGCCAGCAGCCCAGCGACAGGGGGCGGCTACACCTTC.

The chain recombines TRBV5-1 with TRBJ2-6, with 7 bases that match TRBD2. The CDR3 totals 17 residues. Germline V gives CDR1 SGHRS, CDR2 YFSETQ. Trimming took 1 base from V and 0 from J; bases not matched to a gene: 4. The CDR3 loop is CASSLTAGDSGANVLTF. CDR3 in DNA: TGCGCCAGCAGCTTGACGGCGGGAGACTCTGGGGCCAACGTCCTGACTTTC.

The chain's CDR3 is CASSTLAGGPLEQYF. CDR3 DNA: TGTGCCAGCAGTACGCTAGCGGGAGGGCCCCTCGAGCAGTACTTC. The chain links TRBV27 to TRBJ2-7, with TRBD2 matching over 12 bases. The V segment lost 5 bases and the J segment 6 bases; nucleotides outside the gene matches: 8. Germline loops: CDR1 MNHEY, CDR2 SMNVEV (reference sequence). The CDR3 covers 15 residues.

V usage is TRBV12-3 or TRBV12-4 and J usage is TRBJ2-3, with 8 bases lining up with TRBD1. V shed 5 bases and J 5 bases; nucleotides not matched to a gene: 9. The CDR3 consists of 15 residues. Here the CDR3 DNA reads TGTGCCAGCAGTATCTCTTACAGGGGGAGAGATACGCAGTATTTT. This gives the protein CASSISYRGRDTQYF.

The chain uses TRBV18 and TRBJ2-1; 7 bases match TRBD1. The CDR3 sequence is 16 residues long. The germline gives CDR1 KGHSH, CDR2 LQKENI. Trimming took 1 base from V and 4 from J; bases not matched to a gene: 7. In DNA, the CDR3 is TGTGCCAGCTCACCACGAACCGGGACAGTATACAATGAGCAGTTCTTC. It is translated as CASSPRTGTVYNEQFF.

The chain is built from TRBV4-1 and TRBJ2-3; D is uncertain. This CDR3 has 21 residues. The V end was cut by 1 base, the J end by 0 bases, with 26 bases between. Germline assignment: CDR1 MGHRA and CDR2 YSYEKL. The CDR3 region is CASSQGLGGLLQASSTDTQYF. DNA of the CDR3: TGCGCCAGCAGCCAAGGTTTGGGTGGGCTCCTCCAAGCCTCTAGCACAGATACGCAGTATTTT.

The gene calls are TRBV20-1 and TRBJ2-7; TRBD2 might be the D (6 bases). The germline CDR1 and CDR2 sequences are DFQATT and SNEGSKA (reference sequence). CDR3 size: 13 residues. Trimming left V 1 base short and J 2 bases short, with 9 bases between. The CDR3 sequence is CSARAGETYEQYF. In DNA, the CDR3 is TGCAGTGCTAGAGCGGGAGAAACCTACGAGCAGTACTTC.

This rearrangement joins TRBV20-1 to TRBJ2-3; possibly TRBD2 for D (6 bases). Trimming took off 2 bases at V and 4 bases at J, with 7 bases between the two ends. The CDR3 totals 12 residues. Germline V gene lookup returns CDR1 DFQATT and CDR2 SNEGSKA (reference sequence). The CDR3 sequence: CSARRLADTQYF. The DNA of the CDR3 is TGCAGTGCTAGAAGACTAGCAGATACGCAGTATTTT.